The 26 T cell receptor beta chains in this list originate from one sample, sequenced in a study of T cell repertoires and HLA-DP antigens. Libraries were prepared by immunoSEQ multiplex PCR; TCRdb keeps only in-frame clonotypes and omits some of them. Here the sample spans around 110,000 clones, around 92% being singletons. These receptors have no known antigen. The sequenced material came from CD4+ T cells from PBMCs. Receptors originate from a woman aged 18 to 35 in good health and CMV-seronegative.

As for this clone: Other DNA sequences in this sample translate to the same CDR3. The chain employs TRBV28 and TRBJ1-1; D is undetermined. Germline V lookup: CDR1 MDHEN, CDR2 SYDVKM. The V end was cut by 2 bases, the J end by 0 bases, with 1 base between. There are 12 residues in the CDR3. DNA for the CDR3: TGTGCCAGCAGTTTACTGAACACTGAAGCTTTCTTT. Protein: CASSLLNTEAFF. The entire variable domain, with the rest obtained from reference TRBV28 and TRBJ1-1, is as follows: DVKVTQSSRYLVKRTGEKVFLECVQDMDHENMFWYRQDPGLGLRLIYFSYDVKMKEKGDIPEGYSVSREKKERFSLILESASTNQTSMYLCASSLLNTEAFFGQGTRLTVV.

The V call is TRBV6-5, the J call TRBJ1-4; 9 positions match TRBD1. CDR1 is MNHEY, CDR2 SVGAGI, per germline. The CDR3 is 15 amino acids. The ends lost 6 bases at V and 8 bases at J; junction bases unmatched: 10. Written as DNA, the CDR3 is TGTGCCAGCAGCCGAGGGACAGGGATTTCGGAAAAACTGTTTTTT. The encoded protein is CASSRGTGISEKLFF.

This clone turned up a few times. The chain joins TRBV30 to TRBJ1-5; 10 bases align to TRBD1. Trimming cost V 1 base and J 5 bases; bases outside gene matches: 2. Germline assignment: CDR1 GTSNPN and CDR2 SVGIG (reference sequence). The CDR3 consists of 14 residues. CDR3 loop: CAWSAGQGYQPQHF. CDR3 coding DNA: TGTGCCTGGAGTGCGGGACAGGGGTATCAGCCCCAGCATTTT.

The V and J genes are TRBV5-1 and TRBJ2-7; 7 bases match TRBD1. The CDR3 runs to 12 residues. With V trimmed by 0 bases and J by 6 bases, 0 bases remained unmatched. Germline V gives CDR1 SGHRS, CDR2 YFSETQ. CDR3 sequence reads: CASSLDRGEQYF. DNA for the CDR3: TGCGCCAGCAGCTTGGACAGGGGCGAGCAGTACTTC.

This rearrangement joins TRBV7-3 to TRBJ1-1; TRBD1 might be the D (6 bases). This CDR3 contains 13 residues. V dropped 5 bases and J dropped 5 bases, with 12 bases sitting between them. The germline gives CDR1 SGHTA, CDR2 FQGTGA. The CDR3 DNA is TGTGCCAGCAGCCCACAGGGTTTGACTGAAGCTTTCTTT. It yields the protein CASSPQGLTEAFF.

This sequence joins TRBV7-2 and TRBJ2-2; perhaps TRBD1 as D (6 bases). Germline CDR1 reads SGHTA; CDR2 reads FQGNSA. Trimming cost V 1 base and J 4 bases, with 7 bases left between them. This CDR3 is 14 amino acids long. The CDR3 DNA reads TGTGCCAGCAGCTTAGACAGGGCCACCGGGGAGCTGTTTTTT. Its protein product is CASSLDRATGELFF.

The V call is TRBV6-5, the J call TRBJ1-5, with D perhaps TRBD1 (6 bases). Germline CDR1 MNHEY, CDR2 SVGAGI. The ends were cut back, 7 bases at V and 6 bases at J, with 13 bases in the middle. The length of the CDR3 is 13 residues. The CDR3 DNA is TGTGCCAGCAAGTTGGGGGCGAGTCAGCCCCAGCATTTT. The encoded protein is CASKLGASQPQHF.

CDR3 sequence: CASTPPRKNIQYF. The CDR3, as DNA: TGTGCCAGCACCCCCCCTCGCAAAAACATTCAGTACTTC. The V and J genes are TRBV28 and TRBJ2-4, with D unresolved. Germline V gene sequence: CDR1 MDHEN, CDR2 SYDVKM. The CDR3 runs 13 residues. V was cut by 7 bases and J by 3 bases, with 10 bases left in between.

This clone was seen only once. This chain links TRBV10-3 with TRBJ2-7; 9 bases map to TRBD2. The CDR3 contains 20 residues. Germline V gene sequence: CDR1 ENHRY, CDR2 SYGVKD. Unmatched junction bases numbered 17, after V lost 0 bases and J lost 2 bases. CDR3 amino acids: CAISESRTPAGGGRAYEQYF. The CDR3 DNA reads as TGTGCCATCAGTGAGTCGCGAACTCCAGCGGGAGGCGGAAGAGCCTACGAGCAGTACTTC.

The chain has TRBV5-8 and TRBJ2-1, with 8 bases identical to TRBD1. The V and J ends lost 7 bases and 2 bases, in that order; junction bases with no gene match: 8. This CDR3 spans 15 amino acids. Germline V CDR1 and CDR2: SGHTS, YDEGEE. The DNA of the CDR3 is TGTGCCAGCGGCAGAAAGGACAGGGCCTACAATGAGCAGTTCTTC. It yields the protein CASGRKDRAYNEQFF.

The rearrangement joins TRBV19 to TRBJ1-4; a possible D gene is TRBD1 (5 bases). With 2 bases removed from V and 0 bases from J, the gap between germline ends came to 10 bases. The germline CDR1 and CDR2 sequences are LNHDA and SQIVND (reference sequence). CDR3 length: 16 amino acids. The CDR3 loop reads CASSISDSSTNEKLFF. The CDR3 coding sequence is TGTGCCAGTAGTATATCCGACAGTTCAACTAATGAAAAACTGTTTTTT.

The rearrangement links TRBV10-3 to TRBJ1-2; D perhaps matches TRBD1 (5 bases). The CDR3 runs 12 residues. Trimming shortened V by 6 bases and J by 4 bases, and 9 bases separated the two germline ends. Germline CDR1 is ENHRY and CDR2 is SYGVKD. As DNA, the CDR3 is TGTGCCATCAGCCCCGGGGGCTATGGCTACACCTTC. This encodes CAISPGGYGYTF.

The chain carries TRBV7-8 and TRBJ1-3, with D perhaps matching TRBD1 (6 bases). Trimming shortened V by 5 bases and J by 3 bases, and 14 bases separated the two germline ends. The germline V gene has CDR1 SGHVS and CDR2 FQNEAQ. The CDR3 is made up of 15 amino acids. Here the CDR3 reads CASSRQTGHGNTIYF. DNA of the CDR3: TGTGCCAGCAGCCGACAGACAGGCCATGGAAACACCATATATTTT.

This chain connects TRBV10-3 to TRBJ1-5; 8 bases align to TRBD1. Germline CDR1 ENHRY, CDR2 SYGVKD. The CDR3 runs 13 residues. J gave up 6 bases and V 9 bases, and 7 bases lay outside the gene matches. The CDR3: CAIRQGLGQPQHF. CDR3 nucleotides: TGTGCCATAAGACAGGGGCTCGGTCAGCCCCAGCATTTT.

J is TRBJ2-3 and V is TRBV5-1; 8 bases fit TRBD2. V lost 4 bases, J lost 0 bases, and 4 bases stayed unmatched. The CDR3 has 15 amino acids. CDR1 is SGHRS, CDR2 YFSETQ, per germline. The CDR3 sequence is CASSPGGGSTDTQYF. CDR3 bases: TGCGCCAGCAGCCCGGGAGGGGGTAGCACAGATACGCAGTATTTT. Full variable domain (missing parts from reference TRBV5-1 and TRBJ2-3): KAGVTQTPRYLIKTRGQQVTLSCSPISGHRSVSWYQQTPGQGLQFLFEYFSETQRNKGNFPGRFSGRQFSNSRSEMNVSTLELGDSALYLCASSPGGGSTDTQYFGPGTRLTVL.

V gene TRBV19 combines with J gene TRBJ2-7; TRBD1 matches at 7 bases. CDR1 is LNHDA and CDR2 is SQIVND in the germline V gene (reference sequence). The CDR3 has 16 amino acids. The trim removed 8 bases at V and 0 bases at J, leaving 13 bases unmatched. The CDR3 DNA is TGTGCCAGTCAGAAAAGCCCGGACAGGAGCTCCTACGAGCAGTACTTC. Protein sequence: CASQKSPDRSSYEQYF.

The genes are TRBV11-1 and TRBJ1-2, with TRBD1 as a possible D gene (5 bases). The ends were cut back, 5 bases at V and 3 bases at J, with 7 bases in the middle. This CDR3 is 12 amino acids long. CDR1 and CDR2 (germline): SGHAT, FQDESV (reference sequence). CDR3 sequence reads: CASSKGYYGYTF. DNA for the CDR3: TGTGCCAGCAGCAAGGGGTACTATGGCTACACCTTC. Looking up the rest from reference TRBV11-1 and TRBJ1-2 gives the full variable domain: EAEVAQSPRYKITEKSQAVAFWCDPISGHATLYWYRQILGQGPELLVQFQDESVVDDSQLPKDRFSAERLKGVDSTLKIQPAELGDSAMYLCASSKGYYGYTFGSGTRLTVV.

This clone showed up just once. The rearrangement links TRBV9 to TRBJ2-1; D may be TRBD1 (7 bases). The CDR3 is 15 residues long. Germline lookup yields CDR1 SGDLS and CDR2 YYNGEE. The V and J ends lost 3 bases and 2 bases respectively, with 12 bases between them. DNA of the CDR3: TGTGCCAGCAGCGATGGGGGGACAGCCTACAATGAGCAGTTCTTC. It specifies CASSDGGTAYNEQFF.

The chain employs TRBV5-4 and TRBJ2-7, with TRBD1 matching 12 bases. After removal of 6 bases from V and 4 bases from J, the junction contained 5 bases not matched to a gene. This CDR3 contains 14 residues. CDR1 and CDR2 from the germline V gene are SGHNT and YYREEE (reference sequence). The CDR3 here is CASTRDRGQYEQYV. The CDR3 bases are TGTGCCAGCACCAGGGACAGGGGGCAATACGAGCAGTACGTC.

This clone was seen just once. This chain links TRBV5-1 with TRBJ2-1; D is possibly TRBD1 (5 bases). The CDR3 runs 15 residues. Germline CDR1 and CDR2: SGHRS and YFSETQ. V lost 3 bases and J lost 5, with 15 bases in between. CDR3: CASSSDTKVHNEQFF. The CDR3 DNA reads as TGCGCCAGCAGCTCGGACACTAAGGTCCACAATGAGCAGTTCTTC.

V is TRBV30 and J is TRBJ2-5; no definite D call. CDR1 and CDR2 from the germline V gene are GTSNPN and SVGIG (reference sequence). Trimming cost V 3 bases and J 5 bases, with 10 bases left between them. The CDR3 covers 12 residues. CDR3 in amino acids: CAWSGLMETQYF. In nucleotides, the CDR3 is TGTGCCTGGAGCGGGCTAATGGAGACCCAGTACTTC.

The CDR3 DNA is TGTGCCTGGATGCGGGACTCTTACAATGAGCAGTTCTTC. Protein: CAWMRDSYNEQFF. The chain employs TRBV30 and TRBJ2-1, with D possibly matching TRBD2 (6 bases). This CDR3 has 13 amino acids. Trimming took 4 bases from V and 4 from J, leaving 11 bases between them. CDR1 and CDR2 from the germline V gene are GTSNPN and SVGIG (reference sequence).

V gene TRBV10-1 combines with J gene TRBJ2-3, with D maybe TRBD2 (6 bases). Germline V lookup: CDR1 WNHNN, CDR2 SYGVQD (reference sequence). Trimming took 0 bases from V and 5 from J, leaving 15 bases between them. The CDR3 is 16 residues long. In nucleotides, the CDR3 is TGCGCCAGCAGTGAGTCGACGGGCGGGATGGTAGATACGCAGTATTTT. The encoded protein is CASSESTGGMVDTQYF.

This chain joins TRBV11-2 and TRBJ1-3; no definite D call. Germline assignment: CDR1 SGHAT and CDR2 FQNNGV. V was clipped by 1 base and J by 0 bases, with 7 bases between them. The CDR3 spans 15 residues. The CDR3 protein is CASSLVRSSGNTIYF. CDR3 sequence (DNA): TGTGCCAGCAGCTTAGTCCGCAGCTCTGGAAACACCATATATTTT.

V and J are TRBV9 and TRBJ2-1; D possibly matches TRBD1 or TRBD2 (5 bases each). Trimming removed 0 bases from V and 9 bases from J, with 7 bases in between. This CDR3 is 12 amino acids long. Per the germline V gene, CDR1 is SGDLS and CDR2 is YYNGEE. The DNA of the CDR3 is TGTGCCAGCAGCGTAGTTGGGGGTGAGCAGTTCTTC. Its translation: CASSVVGGEQFF.

This chain joins TRBV28 and TRBJ2-5; TRBD1 matches at 8 bases. The germline gives CDR1 MDHEN, CDR2 SYDVKM. V shed 5 bases, J shed 5 bases, and the junction held 10 bases outside the gene matches. The length of the CDR3 is 15 residues. In nucleotides, the CDR3 is TGTGCCAGCAGTACGCAGGACAGGGCCGGGGAGACCCAGTACTTC. It yields the protein CASSTQDRAGETQYF. The full variable domain, rest sourced from reference TRBV28 and TRBJ2-5, is DVKVTQSSRYLVKRTGEKVFLECVQDMDHENMFWYRQDPGLGLRLIYFSYDVKMKEKGDIPEGYSVSREKKERFSLILESASTNQTSMYLCASSTQDRAGETQYFGPGTRLLVL.